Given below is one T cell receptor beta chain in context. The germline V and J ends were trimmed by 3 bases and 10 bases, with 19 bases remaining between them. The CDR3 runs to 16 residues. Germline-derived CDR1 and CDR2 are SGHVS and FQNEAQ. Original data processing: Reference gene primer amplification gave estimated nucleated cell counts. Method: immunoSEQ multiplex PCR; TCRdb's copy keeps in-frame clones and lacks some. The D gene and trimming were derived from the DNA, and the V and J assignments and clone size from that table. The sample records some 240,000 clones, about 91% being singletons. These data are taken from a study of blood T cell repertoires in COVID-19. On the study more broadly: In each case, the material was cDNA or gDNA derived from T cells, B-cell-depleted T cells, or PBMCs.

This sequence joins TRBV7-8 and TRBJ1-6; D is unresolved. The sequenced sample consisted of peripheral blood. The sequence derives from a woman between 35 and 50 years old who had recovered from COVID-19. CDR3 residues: CASSLGQAAFGSPLHF. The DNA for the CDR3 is TGTGCCAGCAGCTTGGGTCAAGCAGCGTTCGGCTCACCCCTCCACTTT.